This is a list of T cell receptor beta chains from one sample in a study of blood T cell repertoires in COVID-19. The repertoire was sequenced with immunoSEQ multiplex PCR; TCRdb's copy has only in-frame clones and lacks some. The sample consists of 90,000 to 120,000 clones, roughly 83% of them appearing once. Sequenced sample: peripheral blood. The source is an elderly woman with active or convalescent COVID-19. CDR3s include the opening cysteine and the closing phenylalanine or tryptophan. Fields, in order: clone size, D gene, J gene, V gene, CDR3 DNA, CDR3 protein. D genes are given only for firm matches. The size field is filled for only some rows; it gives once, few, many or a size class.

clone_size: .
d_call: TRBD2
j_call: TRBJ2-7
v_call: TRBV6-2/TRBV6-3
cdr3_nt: TGTGCCAGCAGTCCACCAACTAGCGGGAGTTTGTACGAGCAGTACTTC
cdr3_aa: CASSPPTSGSLYEQYF

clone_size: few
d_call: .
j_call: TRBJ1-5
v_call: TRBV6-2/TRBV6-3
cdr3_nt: TGTGCCAGCAGTTACCCCCAGGGAAGGGTGCAGCCCCAGCATTTT
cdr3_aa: CASSYPQGRVQPQHF

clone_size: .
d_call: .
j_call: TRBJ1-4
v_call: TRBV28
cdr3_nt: TGTGCCAGCAGTCCTGGGGGAGGGTATGAAAAACTGTTTTTT
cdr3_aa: CASSPGGGYEKLFF

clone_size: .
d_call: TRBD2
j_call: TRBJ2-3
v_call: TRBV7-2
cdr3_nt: TGTGCCAGCAGCCTCGGGGGGGTCGTAACAGATACGCAGTATTTT
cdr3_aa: CASSLGGVVTDTQYF

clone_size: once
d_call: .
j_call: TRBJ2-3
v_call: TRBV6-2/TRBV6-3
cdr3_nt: TGTGCCAGCAGTTCCCAAACAGATACGCAGTATTTT
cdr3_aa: CASSSQTDTQYF

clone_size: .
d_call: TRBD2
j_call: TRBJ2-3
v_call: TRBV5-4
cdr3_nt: TGTGCCAGCAGGGAGCGGGGGGGCGCAGATACGCAGTATTTT
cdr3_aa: CASRERGGADTQYF

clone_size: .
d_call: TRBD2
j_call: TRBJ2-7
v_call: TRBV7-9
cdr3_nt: TGTGCCAGCAGCTTAGATGGAAGACTAGCGGGCGAGCAGTACTTC
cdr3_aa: CASSLDGRLAGEQYF

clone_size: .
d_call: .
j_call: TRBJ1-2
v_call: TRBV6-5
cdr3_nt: TGTGCCAGCAGCTCTGATGTGCGAGGCTACACCTTC
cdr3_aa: CASSSDVRGYTF

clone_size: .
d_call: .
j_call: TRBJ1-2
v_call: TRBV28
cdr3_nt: TGTGCCAGCAGTTCATCCGGGAGAAGGGTTGGCTACACCTTC
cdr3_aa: CASSSSGRRVGYTF

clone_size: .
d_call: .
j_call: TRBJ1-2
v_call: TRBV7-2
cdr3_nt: TGTGCTAGCAGCTTATCCGCCTCAGGGCGCCGGAGCCGTTATGGCTACACCTTC
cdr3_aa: CASSLSASGRRSRYGYTF